The present T cell receptor (beta chain) was sequenced within a study of T cell repertoires in ileal Crohn's disease. Overall study: Median disease duration was roughly 8.5 years; about 35% smoked at surgery.

Data came from immunoSEQ multiplex PCR; TCRdb stores just in-frame clones and leaves some out. The table records 1,500 to 2,000 clones, around 88% of them present only once. Trimming pared 3 bases from V and 6 bases from J, leaving 3 bases between. The CDR3 contains 12 residues. CDR1 MDHEN and CDR2 SYDVKM come from the germline V gene. This clone was picked up one time. This sample's time point: neoterminal ileum biopsy at postoperative endoscopy, about 6 months after surgery. Sequenced: ileal tissue. The TCR sequence derives from an adult with Crohn's disease. The chain uses TRBV28 and TRBJ1-6; the D is unclear. For the CDR3, the DNA is TGTGCCAGCAGTTTCCGTAATTCACCCCTCCACTTT. Its translation: CASSFRNSPLHF.